This TCR beta chain was found in a study of blood T cells in healthy people across ages (dated by TCRdb to between 2015 and 2017). About the study as a whole: In model experiments, roughly one uniquely barcoded TCR beta cDNA molecule per two T cells was captured by template switching. Using deep sequencing normalized with unique cDNA molecular identifiers, the study measured how TCR beta repertoire diversity changes with age. Four age groups were formed from the donors: young (average approximately 17 years), middle-aged (just under 40), aged (roughly 58) and long-lived (more than 75). To avoid experimental bias, donors of different ages were randomly spread across the sequencing lanes. Two additional independent replicas of 1 million unique cDNA reads from the same blood draw were analyzed for two donors (one aged 18 to 29 and one aged 80 or older). Summary of the overall study and its limitations: There was a strong correlation between observed TCR beta diversity and the percentage of naive T cells measured by flow cytometry. As age increased, observed TCR beta diversity per million T cells dropped in a roughly linear way, and a significant reduction was already evident by age around 41. Compared with the aged group, the long-lived group had more naive CD4+ T cells, fewer expanded clones and increased TCR diversity, a pattern suggesting age selection. Conclusive comparison of naive and antigen-experienced compartments was prevented by the profiling of bulk unsorted PBMCs. Donor CMV infection status was unknown, potentially confounding age-related changes in expanded clonotypes. Estimates of total diversity from one million sequenced T cells were regarded as lower bounds and underestimates.

Details on this clonotype: Its antigen is not yet known. The record has no base qualities; no much larger clone is one base away.

V is pruned by 3 bases and J by 7 bases, leaving 19 bases of the junction without a gene match. CDR1 SGHTA and CDR2 FQGNSA are derived from the germline V gene. The CDR3, cysteine through phenylalanine, is 19 amino acids long. Only the CDR3 portion is preserved as DNA: 57 bases, with reading frame beginning at the first base. Systemically healthy Caucasian individuals from Russia, 39 in total and aged about 6 to 95 years, were included as donors. Around 10 milliliters of peripheral blood were drawn from each donor into EDTA-treated Vacutainer tubes. Ficoll-Paque density-gradient centrifugation was used to isolate PBMCs, with at least 7 million obtained per sample. Trizol reagent was used to extract total RNA from PBMCs, with at least 6 micrograms per sample. The percentages of naive CD45RAhigh/CD27high T cells were determined by flow cytometry on a PBMC aliquot from every donor. The library was produced with 5' RACE. The run used an Illumina HiSeq 2500. A second 7 to 11 cycle PCR used a sample-barcoded 5' primer and a J-beta primer mix. Each TCR beta cDNA molecule received a unique molecular identifier from a template-switch 5' adaptor carrying 12 random nucleotides. Each sample yielded at least 3 million CDR3-containing paired-end reads. All of the RNA was converted into first-strand cDNA using the Mint cDNA synthesis kit, with a TRBC-specific oligonucleotide serving as the primer. After uracil-DNA glycosylase treatment, a first 18-cycle PCR used universal primers M1SS and BC2_uni_R on all cDNA. The authors' pipeline ran thus. Each sample was normalized by randomly selecting 1 million high-quality reads, each carrying a distinct molecular identifier. Reads with shared molecular identifiers were discarded instead of being binned into consensus sequences. MiTCR, set to a Q25 quality threshold and the strictest error-elimination algorithm, was used for CDR3 identification, clonotype clustering and error correction. Lower-bound total TCR beta diversity was estimated with a nonparametric unseen species model using Euler transformation. TCRdb redid the processing of the public reads, applying fastp at Q25 and MiXCR, and retained in-frame beta chains. Every entry covers one CDR3 protein and lists the most common genes and DNA from its rows. The V and J calls shown here were made by TCRdb, not taken from the authors' results. This sample is represented by over 700,000 distinct CDR3 sequences; around half of them were singletons. The ten largest clones represent about 38% of the sample.

Source material: blood. Recombination joined TRBV7-2 with TRBJ1-2; 11 of the junction bases match TRBD1. The receptor was derived from a man aged 80 or over in good health. CDR3 sequence: CASSLEGSGTGGRRGGYTF. The DNA sequence follows: TGTGCCAGCAGCTTGGAAGGCTCCGGGACAGGGGGGCGTCGGGGTGGCTACACCTTC.